The 5 T cell receptor beta chains listed next were all sequenced from one sample in a study of blood T cell repertoires in COVID-19. Profiling relied on immunoSEQ multiplex PCR, and the TCRdb table lists in-frame clones only, not all of them. This table has 100,000 to 150,000 clones, approximately 90% appearing once. The specimen sequenced was peripheral blood. All receptors come from a human donor in a cohort sampled during active COVID-19.

The sample holds one count of this clone. CDR3 coding DNA: TGCGCCAGCAGTGGGACAGGGGATATCCTTCTAGCCAAAAACATTCAGTACTTC. Translation gives CASSGTGDILLAKNIQYF. This chain connects TRBV10-1 to TRBJ2-4; 9 bases align to TRBD1. CDR3 length equals 18 residues. The V segment lost 4 bases and the J segment 0 bases; nucleotides outside the gene matches: 10. CDR1 and CDR2 (germline): WNHNN, SYGVQD (reference sequence).

The rearrangement uses TRBV10-1 and TRBJ2-3, with D possibly being TRBD2 (7 bases). From germline, CDR1 is WNHNN and CDR2 SYGVQD (reference sequence). This CDR3 is 17 amino acids long. The germline V and J ends were trimmed by 3 bases and 1 base, with 17 bases remaining between them. CDR3 residues: CASSDLFGGGRTDTQYF. The CDR3 region has the DNA TGCGCCAGCAGTGACCTTTTCGGCGGGGGCCGCACAGATACGCAGTATTTT.

V and J are TRBV7-9 and TRBJ1-1, with no clear D. The CDR3 consists of 15 residues. Trimming cost V 6 bases and J 3 bases, with 17 bases left between them. Germline V gene lookup returns CDR1 SEHNR and CDR2 FQNEAQ (reference sequence). The CDR3 DNA is TGTGCCAGCAGACTGAGTAGTAACGGGGACACTGAAGCTTTCTTT. It translates to CASRLSSNGDTEAFF.

The V call is TRBV19, the J call TRBJ2-7, with a possible D match to TRBD2 (6 bases). Germline lookup yields CDR1 LNHDA and CDR2 SQIVND (reference sequence). The length of the CDR3 is 15 residues. Trimming stripped 8 bases from V and 0 bases from J, with 17 bases between. This CDR3 reads CASQIDGGDSYEQYF. For the CDR3, the DNA is TGTGCCAGTCAGATCGACGGGGGAGACTCCTACGAGCAGTACTTC.

This chain joins TRBV6-5 and TRBJ2-7, with a tentative D call TRBD1 (6 bases). The germline CDR1 and CDR2 sequences are MNHEY and SVGAGI. CDR3 size: 13 residues. V was pared by 10 bases and J by 2 bases, with 15 bases between. The CDR3 DNA reads as TGTGCCACCAGACAGGAAACTCCCTACGAGCAGTACTTC. This translates into CATRQETPYEQYF.